The entry that follows covers one T cell receptor beta chain sequence. The antigen remains unidentified. CDR3 size: 14 residues. Germline V CDR1 and CDR2: MDHEN, SYDVKM. Trimming cost V 2 bases and J 3 bases, with 11 bases left between them. Regions amplified from RNA transcripts were the TCR beta CDR3 regions. A first-round RT-PCR of the TCR CDR3 used the HTBI primer set. TCRdb independently ran MiXCR on the multiplex PCR reads; one entry per CDR3 protein. The sample yields hundreds of thousands of distinct CDR3 sequences, roughly a quarter seen once. This sample was included in a study of T cells in Graves' hyperthyroidism and ophthalmopathy. At least 3 on the Clinical Activity Score was recorded for ophthalmopathy patients, who also had NOSPECS grade at least 4 and duration under 3 months. Study results and caveats: Most clonotypes expanded in the thyroid (above 0.001) were also present in blood. A model built on 13 V-J features separated ophthalmopathy from stable hyperthyroidism.

Sequencing used blood. The rearrangement links TRBV28 to TRBJ2-7; D is unclear. The receptor was isolated from a woman aged 25-40 years with Graves' ophthalmopathy. The chain's CDR3 is CASSLAKSIYEQYF. CDR3 DNA sequence: TGTGCCAGCAGTTTAGCGAAGAGCATCTACGAGCAGTACTTC.